This T cell receptor beta chain was observed in a study of T cell changes during pregnancy in multiple sclerosis. V shed 4 bases and J shed 0 bases, with 11 bases lying between them. This CDR3 region has 15 residues. In germline, CDR1 is SGDLS, CDR2 YYNGEE. Sequencing used immunoSEQ multiplex PCR; TCRdb keeps in-frame clones, though not all of them. The data contain 90,000 to 95,000 clones, 75% to 95% of them seen just once; the ten biggest clones take up around 0.93%. Sample: peripheral blood, taken before pregnancy. This receptor was obtained from a female donor with multiple sclerosis, enrolled in a pregnancy study. The chain carries TRBV9 and TRBJ2-1, with a tentative D call TRBD1 (6 bases). The CDR3: CASSSQGSSYNEQFF. As DNA, the CDR3 is TGTGCCAGCAGCTCGCAGGGGAGCTCCTACAATGAGCAGTTCTTC.